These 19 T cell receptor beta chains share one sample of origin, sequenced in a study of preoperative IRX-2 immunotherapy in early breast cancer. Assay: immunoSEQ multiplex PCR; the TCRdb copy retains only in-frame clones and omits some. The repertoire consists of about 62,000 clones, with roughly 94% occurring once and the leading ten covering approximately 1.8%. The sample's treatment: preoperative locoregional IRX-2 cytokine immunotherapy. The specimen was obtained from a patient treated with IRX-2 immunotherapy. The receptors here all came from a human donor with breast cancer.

CDR3 nucleotides: TGTGCCAGCAGTGTCCGGGGGGGGCCCTACGAGCAGTACTTC. Amino acids: CASSVRGGPYEQYF. The gene calls are TRBV27 and TRBJ2-7, with 8 bases aligning to TRBD2. After removal of 5 bases from V and 2 bases from J, the junction contained 5 bases not matched to a gene. The CDR3 loop spans 14 amino acids. Germline V gives CDR1 MNHEY, CDR2 SMNVEV (reference sequence).

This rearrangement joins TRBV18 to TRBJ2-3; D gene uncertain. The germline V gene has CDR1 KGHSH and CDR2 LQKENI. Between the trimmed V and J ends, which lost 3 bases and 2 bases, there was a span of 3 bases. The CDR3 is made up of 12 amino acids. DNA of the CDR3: TGTGCCAGCTCACCTAACACAGATACGCAGTATTTT. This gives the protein CASSPNTDTQYF.

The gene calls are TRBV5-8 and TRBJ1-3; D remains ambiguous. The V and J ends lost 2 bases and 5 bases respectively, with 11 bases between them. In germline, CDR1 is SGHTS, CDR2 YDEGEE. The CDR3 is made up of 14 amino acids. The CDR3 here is CASSFRPGRNTIYF. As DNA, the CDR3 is TGTGCCAGCAGCTTCAGGCCCGGGAGAAACACCATATATTTT.

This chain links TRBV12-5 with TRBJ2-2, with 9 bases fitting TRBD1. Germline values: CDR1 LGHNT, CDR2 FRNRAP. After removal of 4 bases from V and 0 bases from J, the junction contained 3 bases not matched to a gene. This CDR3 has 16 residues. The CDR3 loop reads CASGSGTGTNTGELFF. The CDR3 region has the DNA TGTGCTAGTGGTTCGGGGACAGGGACGAACACCGGGGAGCTGTTTTTT. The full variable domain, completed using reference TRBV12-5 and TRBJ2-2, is DARVTQTPRHKVTEMGQEVTMRCQPILGHNTVFWYRQTMMQGLELLAYFRNRAPLDDSGMPKDRFSAEMPDATLATLKIQPSEPRDSAVYFCASGSGTGTNTGELFFGEGSRLTVL.

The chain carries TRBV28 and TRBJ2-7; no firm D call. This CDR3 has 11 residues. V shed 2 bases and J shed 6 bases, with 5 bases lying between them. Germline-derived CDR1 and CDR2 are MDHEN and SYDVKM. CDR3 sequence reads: CASSLRAEQYF. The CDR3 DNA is TGTGCCAGCAGTTTAAGAGCCGAGCAGTACTTC.

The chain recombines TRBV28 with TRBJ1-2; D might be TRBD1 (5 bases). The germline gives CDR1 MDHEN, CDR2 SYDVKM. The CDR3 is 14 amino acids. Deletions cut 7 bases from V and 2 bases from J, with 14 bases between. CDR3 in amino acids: CASTKGGGNYGYTF. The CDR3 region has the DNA TGTGCCAGCACGAAAGGTGGGGGGAACTATGGCTACACCTTC.

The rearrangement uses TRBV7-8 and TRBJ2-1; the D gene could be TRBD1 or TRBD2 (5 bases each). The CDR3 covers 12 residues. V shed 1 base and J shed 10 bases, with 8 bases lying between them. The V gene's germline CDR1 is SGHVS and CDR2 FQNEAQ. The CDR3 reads CASSLGWDEQFF. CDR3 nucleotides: TGTGCCAGCAGCTTAGGTTGGGACGAGCAGTTCTTC.

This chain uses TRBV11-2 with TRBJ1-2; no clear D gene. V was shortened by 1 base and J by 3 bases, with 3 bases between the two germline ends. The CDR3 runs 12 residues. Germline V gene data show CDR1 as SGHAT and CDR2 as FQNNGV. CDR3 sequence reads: CASSLGDYGYTF. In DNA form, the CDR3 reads TGTGCCAGCAGCTTAGGGGACTATGGCTACACCTTC.

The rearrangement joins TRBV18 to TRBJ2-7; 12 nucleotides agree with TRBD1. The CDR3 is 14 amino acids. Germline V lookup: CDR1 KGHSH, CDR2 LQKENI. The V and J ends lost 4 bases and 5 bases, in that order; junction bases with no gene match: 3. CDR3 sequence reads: CASSHGDRGHEQYF. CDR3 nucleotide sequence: TGTGCCAGCTCACATGGGGACAGGGGGCACGAGCAGTACTTC.

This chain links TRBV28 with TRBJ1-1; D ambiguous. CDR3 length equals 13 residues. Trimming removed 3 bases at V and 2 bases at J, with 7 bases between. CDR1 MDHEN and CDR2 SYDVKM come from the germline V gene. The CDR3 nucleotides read TGTGCCAGCAGTTTTGCGGATAACACTGAAGCTTTCTTT. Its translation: CASSFADNTEAFF. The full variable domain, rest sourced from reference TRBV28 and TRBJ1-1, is DVKVTQSSRYLVKRTGEKVFLECVQDMDHENMFWYRQDPGLGLRLIYFSYDVKMKEKGDIPEGYSVSREKKERFSLILESASTNQTSMYLCASSFADNTEAFFGQGTRLTVV.

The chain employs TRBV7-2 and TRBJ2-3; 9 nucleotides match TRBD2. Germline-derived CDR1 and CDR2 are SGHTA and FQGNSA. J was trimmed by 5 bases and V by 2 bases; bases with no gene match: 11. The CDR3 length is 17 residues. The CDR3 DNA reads TGTGCCAGCAGCTTAAAGATGGGCGGGGGGGCCGGAGATACGCAGTATTTT. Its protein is CASSLKMGGGAGDTQYF. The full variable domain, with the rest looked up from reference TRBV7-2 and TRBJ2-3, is GAGVSQSPSNKVTEKGKDVELRCDPISGHTALYWYRQSLGQGLEFLIYFQGNSAPDKSGLPSDRFSAERTGGSVSTLTIQRTQQEDSAVYLCASSLKMGGGAGDTQYFGPGTRLTVL.

The CDR3 bases are TGTGCCAGCAGTTTGGTCAATGAGCAGTTCTTC. Its translation: CASSLVNEQFF. This rearrangement joins TRBV28 to TRBJ2-1, with D uncertain. Per germline, CDR1 MDHEN and CDR2 SYDVKM. This CDR3 spans 11 amino acids. The V and J ends lost 3 bases and 6 bases respectively, with 3 bases between them.

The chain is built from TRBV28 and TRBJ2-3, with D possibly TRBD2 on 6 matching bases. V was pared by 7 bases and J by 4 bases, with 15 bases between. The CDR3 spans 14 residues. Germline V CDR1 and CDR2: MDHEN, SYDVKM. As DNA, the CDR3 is TGTGCCAGCATCAAGGGCGGGGATGCAGATACGCAGTATTTT. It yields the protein CASIKGGDADTQYF.

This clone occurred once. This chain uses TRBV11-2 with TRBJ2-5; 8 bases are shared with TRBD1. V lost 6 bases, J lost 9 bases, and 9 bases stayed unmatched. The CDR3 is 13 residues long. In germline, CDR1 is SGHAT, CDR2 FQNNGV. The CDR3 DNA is TGTGCCAGCAGACCCGGACAGGGTGGGTCCCAGTACTTC. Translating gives CASRPGQGGSQYF.

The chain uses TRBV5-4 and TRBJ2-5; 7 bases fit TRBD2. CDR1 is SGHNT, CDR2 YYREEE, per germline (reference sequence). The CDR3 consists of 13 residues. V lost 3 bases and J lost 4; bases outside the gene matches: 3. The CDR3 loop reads CASSYPSGETQYF. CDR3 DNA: TGTGCCAGCAGCTACCCTAGCGGAGAGACCCAGTACTTC.

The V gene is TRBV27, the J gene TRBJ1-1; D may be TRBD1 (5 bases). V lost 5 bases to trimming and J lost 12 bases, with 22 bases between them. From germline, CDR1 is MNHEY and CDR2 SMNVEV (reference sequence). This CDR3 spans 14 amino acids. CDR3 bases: TGTGCCAGCAGTCCACCAGGGATGGTGGAAATATCTTTCTTT. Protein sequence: CASSPPGMVEISFF.

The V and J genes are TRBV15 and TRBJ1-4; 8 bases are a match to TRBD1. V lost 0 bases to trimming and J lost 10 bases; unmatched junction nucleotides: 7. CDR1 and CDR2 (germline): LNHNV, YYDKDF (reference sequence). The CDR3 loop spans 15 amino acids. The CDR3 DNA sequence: TGTGCCACCAGCAGAGATTGGGGACAGGATGGAAAACTGTTTTTT. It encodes CATSRDWGQDGKLFF.

The CDR3 loop is CASSRESGGTGELFF. The CDR3 DNA sequence: TGTGCCAGCTCACGGGAGTCCGGCGGGACCGGGGAGCTGTTTTTT. The gene calls are TRBV18 and TRBJ2-2, with a weak D call TRBD2 (5 bases). Germline V gene data show CDR1 as KGHSH and CDR2 as LQKENI. The CDR3 length is 15 residues. The germline V and J ends were trimmed by 4 bases and 5 bases, with 14 bases remaining between them. The whole variable domain, remainder taken from reference TRBV18 and TRBJ2-2, is NAGVMQNPRHLVRRRGQEARLRCSPMKGHSHVYWYRQLPEEGLKFMVYLQKENIIDESGMPKERFSAEFPKEGPSILRIQQVVRGDSAAYFCASSRESGGTGELFFGEGSRLTVL.

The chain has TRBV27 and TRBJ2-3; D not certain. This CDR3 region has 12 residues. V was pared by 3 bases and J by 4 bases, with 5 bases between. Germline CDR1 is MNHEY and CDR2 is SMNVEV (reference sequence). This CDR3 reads CASSFLADTQYF. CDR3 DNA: TGTGCCAGCAGTTTTCTCGCAGATACGCAGTATTTT.